This TCR beta chain was found in a study of T cell repertoires in cytomegalovirus infection. Study summary: Both CMV infection and a matching HLA type were indicated by public TCR beta signatures.

Findings of the study overall: CMV-specific TCR beta clonotypes restricted by HLA-C dominated the ex vivo response. Identification of carriers of CMV plus the relevant HLA was achieved through cumulative public TCR beta family frequency.

This CDR3 is built from 16 residues. V shed 0 bases, J shed 2 bases, and the junction held 6 bases outside the gene matches. CDR1 and CDR2 from the germline V gene are SGHTA and FQGNSA. MiXCR, applied by TCRdb to the reads, yields one record per CDR3 protein. The repertoire holds 250,000 to 300,000 distinct CDR3 sequences, with around 9% as singletons. This clonotype was counted many times. Antigen: not known. The chain uses TRBV7-2 and TRBJ2-7, with 8 bases identical to TRBD2. This receptor was identified in a human donor in good health (CMV status not recorded). Some clones in this sample may be carry-over from other donors' samples. The sequencing input was PBMCs. For the CDR3, the DNA is TGTGCCAGCAGCTTAGCCCCGGGACTAGGTGCCTACGAGCAGTACTTC. It encodes CASSLAPGLGAYEQYF.